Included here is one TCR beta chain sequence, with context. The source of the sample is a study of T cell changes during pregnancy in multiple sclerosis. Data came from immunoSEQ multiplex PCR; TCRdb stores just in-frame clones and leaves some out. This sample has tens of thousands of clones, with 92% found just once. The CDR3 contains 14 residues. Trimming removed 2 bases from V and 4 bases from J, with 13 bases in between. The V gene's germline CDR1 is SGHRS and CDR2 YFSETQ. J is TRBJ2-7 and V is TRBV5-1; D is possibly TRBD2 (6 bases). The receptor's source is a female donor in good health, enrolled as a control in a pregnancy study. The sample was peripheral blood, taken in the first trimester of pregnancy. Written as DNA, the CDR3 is TGCGCCAGCAGCTTTAGCGGCCCTTTTTACGAGCAGTACTTC. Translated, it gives CASSFSGPFYEQYF. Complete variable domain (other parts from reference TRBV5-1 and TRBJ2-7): KAGVTQTPRYLIKTRGQQVTLSCSPISGHRSVSWYQQTPGQGLQFLFEYFSETQRNKGNFPGRFSGRQFSNSRSEMNVSTLELGDSALYLCASSFSGPFYEQYFGPGTRLTVT.